Listed below are T cell receptor beta chains from one sample, sequenced in a study of T cell repertoires in cytomegalovirus infection. TCRdb re-called the reads through MiXCR, storing one row per CDR3 protein. The sample includes fewer than 550,000 distinct CDR3 sequences, approximately 31% of them seen just once. The source material was PBMCs. The receptors derive from a human donor in good health (CMV status not recorded). Some clones in this sample may be carry-over from other donors' samples. Each CDR3 is given with its conserved first and last residue.

v_gene	j_gene	CDR3aa
TRBV7-2	TRBJ2-1	CASSLLPGGNEQFF
TRBV7-6	TRBJ2-7	CASSGYGRGGPYEQYF
TRBV19	TRBJ2-2	CASSSHRLTGGERVF
TRBV5-1	TRBJ1-3	CASSSLGQAASGNTIYF
TRBV7-2	TRBJ1-1	CASSSRPGVTEAFF
TRBV28	TRBJ2-1	CARSPEGSGESEQFF
TRBV4-1	TRBJ2-1	CASSQDTVMDEQFF
TRBV6-1	TRBJ2-5	CASNLAGTQYF
TRBV2	TRBJ1-5	CASRPGQVNQPQHF
TRBV20-1	TRBJ2-7	CSARVRGGVLGSYEQYF
TRBV6-6	TRBJ2-5	CASCGQARLQETQYF
TRBV23-1	TRBJ2-2	CASSQIYSYTGELFF
TRBV7-3	TRBJ1-4	CASSLGLSPLGNEKLFF
TRBV7-9	TRBJ2-3	CASRSNRGLGDTKYF
TRBV5-1	TRBJ2-7	CASSSRDGLNEQYF
TRBV7-9	TRBJ1-5	CASSLVRQGTGQQPQHF
TRBV7-8	TRBJ2-7	CASSLGDRAIYEQYF
TRBV14	TRBJ2-1	CASSQIDRYEQFF
TRBV7-2	TRBJ2-7	CASSLGSSRLYEQYF
TRBV15	TRBJ1-5	CATNGGGFSNQPQHF
TRBV6-6	TRBJ1-6	CASSYVDPGYRALHF
TRBV6-5	TRBJ2-3	CASSYGGATDTQYF
TRBV6-2/TRBV6-3	TRBJ2-7	CASKIGRKTYEQYF
TRBV7-2	TRBJ2-2	CASSLWASGGASTGELFF
TRBV7-2	TRBJ2-5	CASSLTRDRGETQYF
TRBV12-3/TRBV12-4	TRBJ1-2	CASISGQGAGYTF
TRBV19	TRBJ2-5	CATLIYGETQCF
TRBV7-6	TRBJ1-3	CASSAYRGLGGNTIYF
TRBV20-1	TRBJ2-3	CSARDQGLAGGPPDTQYF
TRBV20-1	TRBJ1-1	CSARDTETEAFF
TRBV5-1	TRBJ2-3	CASSLMTSGVGTDTQYF
TRBV29-1	TRBJ1-1	CSVEVMKSSWTEAFF
TRBV5-4	TRBJ1-2	CASSAGMRDRVGGYTF
TRBV15	TRBJ1-2	CATSRDFVSNYGYTF
TRBV7-2	TRBJ1-6	CASSLCVGYNCHSPLHF
TRBV20-1	TRBJ2-5	CSATTSETQYF
TRBV10-3	TRBJ2-1	CAIRPRGGPSYNEQFF
TRBV7-2	TRBJ2-6	CALGGTSGANVLTF
TRBV7-2	TRBJ2-7	CASSLLGGDPYEQYF
TRBV28	TRBJ1-5	CASSFTGGVGAGNQPQHF
TRBV18	TRBJ2-3	CASSPHPGMSTDTQYF
TRBV10-1	TRBJ2-1	CATSGRGHNEQFF
TRBV19	TRBJ2-7	CASSLGRTSKKYEQYF
TRBV28	TRBJ2-3	CASSLPRTMGRAQYF
TRBV7-2	TRBJ2-7	CASSLNVAGYYEQYF
TRBV6-1	TRBJ2-5	CASSEFPGRQETQYF